This TCR beta chain was identified in a study of T cells in tuberculosis. Study background: CD1B tetramers identified T cells specific for mycobacterial lipid GMM. In South Africa, adults with active tuberculosis were compared with IGRA-negative and latently infected IGRA-positive adolescents.

Remarks on this clone: Its antigen is unidentified.

General study findings and limits: Active tuberculosis TCR-alpha repertoires lay closer to GMM-specific TCRs than IGRA-negative controls, suggesting clonal expansion. Smaller alpha distances in active tuberculosis partly reflected shorter CDR3-alpha lengths.

Profiling relied on immunoSEQ multiplex PCR, and the TCRdb table lists in-frame clones only, not all of them. The sample lists some 29,000 clones; roughly 90% were seen once. V lost 0 bases and J 5 bases, leaving 14 bases between the germline ends. CDR3 size: 15 residues. Looked up from germline, CDR1 is MGHRA and CDR2 is YSYEKL. This clonotype originated in a donor aged 10 to 29 with latent tuberculosis or without tuberculosis infection. The sample taken for sequencing was PBMCs. The V call is TRBV4-1, the J call TRBJ2-7, with a possible D match to TRBD2 (6 bases). The CDR3 protein is CASSQDRGRQDEQYF. For the CDR3, the DNA is TGCGCCAGCAGCCAAGACCGGGGGAGGCAGGACGAGCAGTACTTC.